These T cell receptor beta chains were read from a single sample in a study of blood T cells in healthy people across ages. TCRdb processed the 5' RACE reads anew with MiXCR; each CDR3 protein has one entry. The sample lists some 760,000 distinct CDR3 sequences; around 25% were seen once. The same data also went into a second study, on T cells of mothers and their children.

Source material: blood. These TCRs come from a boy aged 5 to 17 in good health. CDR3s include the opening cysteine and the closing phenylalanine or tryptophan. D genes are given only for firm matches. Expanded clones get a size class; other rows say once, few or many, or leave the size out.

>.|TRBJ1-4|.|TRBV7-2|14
TGTGCCAGCAGCTTCACAGGGAGGGATGAAAAACTGTTTTTT
CASSFTGRDEKLFF
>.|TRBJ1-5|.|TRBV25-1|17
TGTGCCAGCAGTGAAGAAGGATTATGGGGGAGCAATCAGCCCCAGCATTTT
CASSEEGLWGSNQPQHF
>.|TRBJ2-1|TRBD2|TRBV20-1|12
TGCAGTGCTGCCCGGACTAGCGGGTTCCAGTTCTTC
CSAARTSGFQFF
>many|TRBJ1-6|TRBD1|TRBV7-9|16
TGTGCCAGCAGATCCGGACAGGACTCCTATAATTCACCCCTCCACTTT
CASRSGQDSYNSPLHF
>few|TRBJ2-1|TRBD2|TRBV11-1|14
TGTGCCAGCAGCTGGAGCGGGGGCTACAATGAGCAGTTCTTC
CASSWSGGYNEQFF
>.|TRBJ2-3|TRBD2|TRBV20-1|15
TGCAGTGCTAGGGACGGGACTAGCGGCACAGATACGCAGTATTTT
CSARDGTSGTDTQYF
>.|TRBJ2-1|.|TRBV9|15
TGTGCCAGCAGCGCGAGGGGGCGGGAGATCAATGAGCAGTTCTTC
CASSARGREINEQFF
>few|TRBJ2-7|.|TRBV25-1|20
TGTGCCAGCAGTGAATATAAGGAAGTAGGCGGCCTTAATATAGTCTACGAGCAGTACTTC
CASSEYKEVGGLNIVYEQYF
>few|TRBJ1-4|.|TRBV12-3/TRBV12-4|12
TGTGCCAGCAGTCGTGACCGGCAAAAACTGTTTTTT
CASSRDRQKLFF
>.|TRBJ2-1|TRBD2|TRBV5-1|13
TGCGCCAGCCGAGGGGACGGGGGGAATGAGCAGTTCTTC
CASRGDGGNEQFF
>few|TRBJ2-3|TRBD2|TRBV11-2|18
TGTGCCAGCAGCTACGATTACGGACTAGCGGGCCGCACAGATACGCAGTATTTT
CASSYDYGLAGRTDTQYF
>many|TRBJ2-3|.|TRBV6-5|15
TGTGCCAGCAGTTACTCGAAGGGGGTGGCAGATACGCAGTATTTT
CASSYSKGVADTQYF
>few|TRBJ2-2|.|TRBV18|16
TGTGCCAGCTCACCACGCCAGGGGCCGAACACCGGGGAGCTGTTTTTT
CASSPRQGPNTGELFF
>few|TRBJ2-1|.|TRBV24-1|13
TGTGCCACCAGTGAGGGTTTGGACAATGAGCAGTTCTTC
CATSEGLDNEQFF
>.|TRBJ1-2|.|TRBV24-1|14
TGTGCCACCAGTGATTCTGGACCTGACTCTGGCTACACCTTC
CATSDSGPDSGYTF